The present T cell receptor beta chain was sequenced within a study of T-cell reconstitution after alpha-beta-depleted transplantation in children. As it was prepared, the TCRbeta library received unique molecular identifiers. Using its own MiXCR run on the PCR reads, TCRdb lists one record per CDR3 protein. Of roughly 500,000 distinct CDR3 sequences in the sample, approximately 29% were seen once. With 6 bases clipped from V and 5 bases from J, the junction kept 10 bases outside the gene matches. Germline-derived CDR1 and CDR2 are KGHDR and SFDVKD. The CDR3 is 15 amino acids. In its sample, this clonotype was seen once.

This specimen was PBMCs from the stem cell graft donor, taken from the stem cell graft. The V and J genes are TRBV24-1 and TRBJ2-5, with 8 bases fitting TRBD1. The receptor was derived from a human donor who donated a stem cell graft to a child with aplastic anemia. The CDR3 loop reads CATSYVQGAGETQYF. The CDR3 region has the DNA TGTGCCACCAGTTATGTGCAGGGGGCGGGGGAGACCCAGTACTTC.